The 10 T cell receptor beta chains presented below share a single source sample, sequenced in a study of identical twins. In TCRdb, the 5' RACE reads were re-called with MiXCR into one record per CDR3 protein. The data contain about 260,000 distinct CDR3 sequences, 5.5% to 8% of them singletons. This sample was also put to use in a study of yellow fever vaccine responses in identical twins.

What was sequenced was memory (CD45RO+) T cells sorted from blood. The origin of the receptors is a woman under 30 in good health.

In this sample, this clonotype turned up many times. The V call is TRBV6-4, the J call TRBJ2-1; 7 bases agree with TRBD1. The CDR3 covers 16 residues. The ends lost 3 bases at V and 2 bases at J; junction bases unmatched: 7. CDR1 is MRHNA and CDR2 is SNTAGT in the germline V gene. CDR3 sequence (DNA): TGTGCCAGCAGTGATGTTACAGGGGACCCCTACAATGAGCAGTTCTTC. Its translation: CASSDVTGDPYNEQFF.

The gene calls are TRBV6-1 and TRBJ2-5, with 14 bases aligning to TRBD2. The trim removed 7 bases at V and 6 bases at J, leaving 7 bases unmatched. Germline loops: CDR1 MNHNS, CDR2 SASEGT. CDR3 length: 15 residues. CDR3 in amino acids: CASMTSGGAGQTQYF. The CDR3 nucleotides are TGTGCCAGCATGACTAGCGGGGGGGCCGGTCAGACCCAGTACTTC.

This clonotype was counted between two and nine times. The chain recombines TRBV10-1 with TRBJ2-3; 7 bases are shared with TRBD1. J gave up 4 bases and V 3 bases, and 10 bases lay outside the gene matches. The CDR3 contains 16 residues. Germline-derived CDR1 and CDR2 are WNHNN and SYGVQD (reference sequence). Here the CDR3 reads CASSDSTGMGPDTQYF. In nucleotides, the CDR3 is TGCGCCAGCAGTGACTCGACAGGGATGGGGCCAGATACGCAGTATTTT.

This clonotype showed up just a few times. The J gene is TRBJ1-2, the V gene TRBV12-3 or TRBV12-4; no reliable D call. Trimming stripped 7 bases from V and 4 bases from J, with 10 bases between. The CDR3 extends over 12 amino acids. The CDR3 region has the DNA TGTGCCAGCAACCGGCTAGGCTATGGCTACACCTTC. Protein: CASNRLGYGYTF.

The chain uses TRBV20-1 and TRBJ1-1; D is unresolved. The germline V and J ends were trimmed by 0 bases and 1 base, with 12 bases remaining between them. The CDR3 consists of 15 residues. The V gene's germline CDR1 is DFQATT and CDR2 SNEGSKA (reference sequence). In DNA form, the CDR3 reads TGCAGTGCTAGAGATTATACGGGCGGGAACACTGAAGCTTTCTTT. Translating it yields CSARDYTGGNTEAFF.

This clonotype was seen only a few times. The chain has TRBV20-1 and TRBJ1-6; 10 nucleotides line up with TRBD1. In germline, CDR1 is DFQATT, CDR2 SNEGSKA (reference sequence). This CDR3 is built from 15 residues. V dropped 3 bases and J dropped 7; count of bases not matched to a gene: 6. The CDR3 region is CSARSRDRGNSPLHF. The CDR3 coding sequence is TGCAGTGCTAGGTCCCGGGACAGGGGCAATTCACCCCTCCACTTT.

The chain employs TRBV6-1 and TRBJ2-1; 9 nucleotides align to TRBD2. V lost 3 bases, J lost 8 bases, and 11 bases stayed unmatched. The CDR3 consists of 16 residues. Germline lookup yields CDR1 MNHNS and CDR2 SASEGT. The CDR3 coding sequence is TGTGCCAGCAGTGACAATGCCGCGGGGGGGAAAGATGAGCAGTTCTTC. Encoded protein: CASSDNAAGGKDEQFF.

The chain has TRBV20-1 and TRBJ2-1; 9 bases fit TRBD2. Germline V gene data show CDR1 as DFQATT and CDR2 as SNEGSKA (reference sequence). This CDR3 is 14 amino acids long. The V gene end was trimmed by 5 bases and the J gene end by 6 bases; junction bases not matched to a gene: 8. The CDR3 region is CSAGRPSGINEQFF. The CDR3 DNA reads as TGCAGTGCTGGCCGGCCTAGCGGGATCAATGAGCAGTTCTTC.

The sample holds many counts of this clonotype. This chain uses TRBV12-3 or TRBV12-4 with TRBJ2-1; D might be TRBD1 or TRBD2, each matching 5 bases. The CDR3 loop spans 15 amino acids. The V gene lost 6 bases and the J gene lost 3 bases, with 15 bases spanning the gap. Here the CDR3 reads CASRPLVGDYNEQFF. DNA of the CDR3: TGTGCCAGCAGGCCACTGGTGGGGGACTACAATGAGCAGTTCTTC.

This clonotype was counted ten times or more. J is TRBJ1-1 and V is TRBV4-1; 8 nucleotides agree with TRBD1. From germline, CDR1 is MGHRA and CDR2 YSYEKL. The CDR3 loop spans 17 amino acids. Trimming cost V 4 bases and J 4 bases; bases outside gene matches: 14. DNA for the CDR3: TGCGCCAGCAGCCGAAACCGGGACAGGCATCACGGCACTGAAGCTTTCTTT. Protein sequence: CASSRNRDRHHGTEAFF.